A single sample gave rise to the 15 T cell receptor beta chains below, sequenced in a study of T cells in Graves' hyperthyroidism and ophthalmopathy. Amplified TCR beta CDR3 regions came from RNA transcripts. The primer set for the first-round RT-PCR of the TCR CDR3 was HTBI. Via MiXCR, TCRdb re-called the multiplex PCR reads, giving one row per CDR3 protein. The top ten clones hold approximately 7.9% of a sample with around 300,000 distinct CDR3 sequences, roughly an eighth of them seen once. Sequencing was carried out using blood. These TCRs come from a woman aged 40 to 50 with Graves' hyperthyroidism.

This clonotype was counted a few times. The chain links TRBV5-6 to TRBJ2-7, with a weak D call TRBD1 (5 bases). Trimming stripped 3 bases from V and 7 bases from J, with 20 bases between. The CDR3 covers 15 residues. The V gene's germline CDR1 is SGHDT and CDR2 YYEEEE. CDR3 sequence: CASSSTDQDLREQYF. The CDR3 DNA follows: TGTGCCAGCAGCTCGACAGACCAGGACCTACGAGAGCAGTACTTC.

A few counts support this clonotype. This chain links TRBV10-3 with TRBJ2-1; 10 positions agree with TRBD2. The germline V gene encodes CDR1 ENHRY and CDR2 SYGVKD. The CDR3 is 13 amino acids. V was pared by 6 bases and J by 5 bases, with 1 base of the junction left unmatched. The CDR3 nucleotides read TGTGCCATCAGAGCGGGAGGGAACAATGAGCAGTTCTTC. It yields the protein CAIRAGGNNEQFF.

This clonotype has a count of ten or more. The chain couples TRBV29-1 to TRBJ1-1, with a weak D call TRBD1 (5 bases). Germline assignment: CDR1 SQVTM and CDR2 ANQGSEA. The CDR3 has 11 residues. V lost 7 bases and J 4 bases, leaving 10 bases between the germline ends. CDR3 nucleotide sequence: TGCAGCGCCCAGGGTGGCACTGAAGCTTTCTTT. As protein: CSAQGGTEAFF.

This clonotype was seen repeatedly, ten times or more. J is TRBJ2-1 and V is TRBV6-1, with TRBD2 matching 10 bases. Germline lookup yields CDR1 MNHNS and CDR2 SASEGT. This CDR3 has 15 amino acids. With V trimmed by 5 bases and J by 8 bases, 9 bases remained unmatched. The CDR3 DNA reads TGTGCCAGCAGTTACTTTAGCGGGAGGAGAGATGAGCAGTTCTTC. This translates into CASSYFSGRRDEQFF.

This clonotype was recorded at least ten times. The chain combines TRBV19 with TRBJ2-5; possibly TRBD1 for D (6 bases). The length of the CDR3 is 14 residues. CDR1 LNHDA and CDR2 SQIVND come from the germline V gene (reference sequence). Trimming removed 4 bases from V and 5 bases from J, with 14 bases in between. The CDR3 loop reads CASSTTGLGETQYF. In DNA, the CDR3 is TGTGCCAGTAGTACAACAGGGTTGGGGGAGACCCAGTACTTC.

This clonotype was observed many times. The chain's CDR3 is CATSPAGDTDTQYF. The CDR3 coding sequence is TGTGCCACCAGCCCAGCGGGAGACACAGATACGCAGTATTTT. V usage is TRBV15 and J usage is TRBJ2-3; 8 bases are shared with TRBD2. Germline assignment: CDR1 LNHNV and CDR2 YYDKDF (reference sequence). With V trimmed by 5 bases and J by 2 bases, 3 bases remained unmatched. The CDR3 runs to 14 residues.

This clonotype was counted at least ten times. The chain uses TRBV24-1 and TRBJ2-5; maybe TRBD1 (6 bases). With 1 base removed from V and 1 base from J, the gap between germline ends came to 9 bases. CDR1 is KGHDR and CDR2 is SFDVKD in the germline V gene. This CDR3 contains 15 residues. CDR3 coding DNA: TGTGCCACCAGTGATTTATGGGACACCCAAGAGACCCAGTACTTC. Its protein is CATSDLWDTQETQYF.

The chain links TRBV10-3 to TRBJ2-1, with D unclear. In germline, CDR1 is ENHRY, CDR2 SYGVKD. The CDR3 consists of 13 residues. V was clipped by 0 bases and J by 5 bases, with 5 bases between them. The CDR3 DNA reads TGTGCCATCAGTGAGTCACAGAACAATGAGCAGTTCTTC. This sequence encodes CAISESQNNEQFF.

This clonotype was counted a few times. The V gene is TRBV19, the J gene TRBJ2-5; D perhaps matches TRBD2 (6 bases). The germline V gene encodes CDR1 LNHDA and CDR2 SQIVND (reference sequence). The CDR3 totals 15 residues. Trimming left V 4 bases short and J 2 bases short, with 14 bases between. The CDR3 bases are TGTGCCAGTAGTAGTTACCTAGCGAATCAAGAGACCCAGTACTTC. Translating gives CASSSYLANQETQYF.

This clonotype was detected ten times or more. CDR3 nucleotide sequence: TGTGCCAGCAACTGGAGGCCTTACTACGAGCAGTACTTC. Protein product: CASNWRPYYEQYF. The V call is TRBV6-1, the J call TRBJ2-7, with D possibly being TRBD2 (5 bases). This CDR3 spans 13 amino acids. V was trimmed by 7 bases and J by 3 bases, leaving 13 bases between them. Germline values: CDR1 MNHNS, CDR2 SASEGT.

This clonotype has only a few counts. The V and J genes are TRBV20-1 and TRBJ2-1; D possibly corresponds to TRBD1 (6 bases). The CDR3 contains 14 residues. Between the trimmed V and J ends, which lost 4 bases and 4 bases, there was a span of 14 bases. Germline CDR1 and CDR2: DFQATT and SNEGSKA (reference sequence). The CDR3 DNA sequence: TGCAGTGCTACTCCCGGGACAATATACAATGAGCAGTTCTTC. Its protein is CSATPGTIYNEQFF.

In this sample, this clonotype turned up a few times. At one boundary the junction diverges from the germline segment, which might be a read error. The chain employs TRBV6-1 and TRBJ1-2; TRBD1 agrees at 10 bases. CDR3 length: 14 amino acids. The germline gives CDR1 MNHNS, CDR2 SASEGT. This chain's CDR3 is CASSPGQGNYGCTF. CDR3 in DNA: TGTGCCAGCAGTCCGGGACAGGGGAACTATGGCTGCACCTTC.

In its sample, this clonotype was seen many times. The chain combines TRBV19 with TRBJ2-1; D assignment may be TRBD1 or TRBD2 (5 bases each). V shed 4 bases and J shed 8 bases, with 24 bases lying between them. The CDR3 covers 17 residues. Germline V gene data show CDR1 as LNHDA and CDR2 as SQIVND (reference sequence). CDR3 bases: TGTGCCAGTAGTACGGGGATAGGGGAGATGGGTAGAGATGAGCAGTTCTTC. The encoded protein is CASSTGIGEMGRDEQFF.

This clonotype was seen only a few times. J is TRBJ1-2 and V is TRBV5-4; 9 bases agree with TRBD1. Germline trimming cut 7 bases from V and 4 bases from J; bases unmatched to any gene: 5. This CDR3 has 13 amino acids. CDR1 is SGHNT and CDR2 is YYREEE in the germline V gene (reference sequence). CDR3 loop: CASGTGTGYGYTF. The CDR3, as DNA: TGTGCCAGCGGGACAGGGACGGGCTATGGCTACACCTTC.

The chain couples TRBV28 to TRBJ1-1; weak D call: TRBD1 (5 bases). From germline, CDR1 is MDHEN and CDR2 SYDVKM. Trimming shortened V by 4 bases and J by 9 bases, and 12 bases separated the two germline ends. This CDR3 spans 12 amino acids. The CDR3 DNA is TGTGCCAGCAGTTACACGGACATTAAAGCTTTCTTT. Translated: CASSYTDIKAFF.